Following are 10 T cell receptor beta chains from one sample sequenced in a study of OX40 agonist ivuxolimab in advanced cancers. Produced via immunoSEQ multiplex PCR; TCRdb's table is partial and in-frame only. In the table there are about 69,000 clones, around 90% of which are singletons. The specimen comprised CD4+ or CD8+ T cells sorted from blood, sampled in a trial of the OX40 agonist ivuxolimab. The receptors derive from an adult with an advanced solid tumor such as melanoma, head and neck, liver or kidney cancer.

This clone was counted only a few times. The chain combines TRBV5-1 with TRBJ2-3; D not certain. This CDR3 has 14 residues. Germline CDR1 is SGHRS and CDR2 is YFSETQ. Trimming took 7 bases from V and 2 from J, leaving 14 bases between them. The CDR3 coding sequence is TGCGCCAGCCACGACGGGCCCTACACAGATACGCAGTATTTT. Translating it yields CASHDGPYTDTQYF.

The V call is TRBV6-5, the J call TRBJ2-7, with D perhaps TRBD2 (6 bases). Germline CDR1 is MNHEY and CDR2 is SVGAGI. The CDR3 spans 16 residues. V was shortened by 0 bases and J by 0 bases, with 12 bases between the two germline ends. The CDR3 reads CASSYSGGGSSYEQYF. The CDR3 nucleotides read TGTGCCAGCAGTTACTCGGGGGGAGGAAGCTCCTACGAGCAGTACTTC.

The chain is built from TRBV25-1 and TRBJ2-3; 10 positions match TRBD2. There are 14 residues in the CDR3. Unmatched junction bases numbered 3, after V lost 4 bases and J lost 5 bases. Germline V gene sequence: CDR1 MGHDK, CDR2 SYGVNS. The CDR3: CASSGGLALDTQYF. Here the CDR3 DNA reads TGTGCCAGCAGTGGGGGACTAGCGCTAGATACGCAGTATTTT.

The chain employs TRBV7-9 and TRBJ2-3; D is possibly TRBD1 (6 bases). CDR3 size: 13 residues. Germline V gene sequence: CDR1 SEHNR, CDR2 FQNEAQ (reference sequence). V was trimmed by 3 bases and J by 6 bases, leaving 10 bases between them. CDR3 amino acids: CASSFRGVDTQYF. The CDR3 region has the DNA TGTGCCAGCAGCTTCAGGGGAGTGGATACGCAGTATTTT.

J is TRBJ2-7 and V is TRBV7-8, with 8 positions matching TRBD1. The CDR3 length is 14 residues. J was trimmed by 4 bases and V by 5 bases; bases with no gene match: 7. Germline assignment: CDR1 SGHVS and CDR2 FQNEAQ. CDR3 loop: CASSPGTGPYEQYF. The CDR3 DNA reads TGTGCCAGCAGCCCAGGGACAGGACCGTACGAGCAGTACTTC.

This CDR3 is CASSYSWTSGRETQYF. CDR3 sequence (DNA): TGTGCCAGCAGTTACTCCTGGACTAGCGGGAGAGAGACCCAGTACTTC. The chain has TRBV6-5 and TRBJ2-5; 13 bases are a match to TRBD2. Germline V CDR1 and CDR2: MNHEY, SVGAGI. The length of the CDR3 is 16 residues. The V gene end was trimmed by 0 bases and the J gene end by 4 bases; junction bases not matched to a gene: 2.

The V call is TRBV6-1, the J call TRBJ2-5, with 12 bases lining up with TRBD1. Germline V gene lookup returns CDR1 MNHNS and CDR2 SASEGT. The CDR3 consists of 15 residues. Unmatched junction bases numbered 8, after V lost 7 bases and J lost 5 bases. CDR3 loop: CASTRDRGRWETQYF. The CDR3 bases are TGTGCCAGCACCCGGGACAGGGGGCGGTGGGAGACCCAGTACTTC.

The V gene is TRBV4-1, the J gene TRBJ1-1; 8 bases are a match to TRBD1. V dropped 3 bases and J dropped 5; count of bases not matched to a gene: 8. CDR1 is MGHRA, CDR2 YSYEKL, per germline. This CDR3 region has 15 residues. The CDR3 region is CASSQVNRGGTEAFF. In nucleotides, the CDR3 is TGCGCCAGCAGCCAGGTTAACAGGGGGGGGACTGAAGCTTTCTTT.

The V and J genes are TRBV15 and TRBJ2-5; D tentatively fits TRBD1 or TRBD2 (6 bases each). TRBJ2-7 explains the end of the DNA better; the J call may be wrong. The CDR3 spans 15 residues. Germline-derived CDR1 and CDR2 are LNHNV and YYDKDF (reference sequence). This chain's CDR3 is CATARDTGLSYEQYF. The CDR3 nucleotides read TGTGCCACCGCGCGGGACACCGGCTTATCCTACGAGCAGTACTTC.

The J gene is TRBJ2-3, the V gene TRBV29-1; the D is unclear. Trimming left V 3 bases short and J 1 base short, with 5 bases between. This CDR3 region has 12 residues. Germline V gene lookup returns CDR1 SQVTM and CDR2 ANQGSEA. The CDR3 DNA is TGCAGCGTTGATAGTGGCACAGATACGCAGTATTTT. Residues: CSVDSGTDTQYF.